This TCR beta chain was sequenced in a study of T cells after posttransplantation cyclophosphamide. This related bone marrow graft donor gave peripheral blood on the day of marrow donation. Only in-frame clones appear in the TCRdb table, and some are missing; sequencing was by immunoSEQ multiplex PCR. This sample has 18,000 or so clones, with 75% to 90% found just once. The germline V and J ends were trimmed by 7 bases and 2 bases, with 12 bases remaining between them. This CDR3 region has 14 residues. The germline V gene has CDR1 LNHDA and CDR2 SQIVND (reference sequence). General study findings and limits: Recipient CMV seropositivity and CMV reactivation strongly tracked TRB clonality. Skin or GI-infiltrating T cells shared few TRB sequences with blood.

A word on this clone: Its antigen is not known.

The sequenced sample was memory CD4+ T cells sorted from blood. This chain uses TRBV19 with TRBJ1-5, with D possibly TRBD1 on 6 matching bases. The source of this sequence is a man younger than 45 in good health and a related stem cell transplant donor. CDR3 in DNA: TGTGCCAGTAAGGGGGGGATAGGCAATCAGCCCCAGCATTTT. Its translation: CASKGGIGNQPQHF.